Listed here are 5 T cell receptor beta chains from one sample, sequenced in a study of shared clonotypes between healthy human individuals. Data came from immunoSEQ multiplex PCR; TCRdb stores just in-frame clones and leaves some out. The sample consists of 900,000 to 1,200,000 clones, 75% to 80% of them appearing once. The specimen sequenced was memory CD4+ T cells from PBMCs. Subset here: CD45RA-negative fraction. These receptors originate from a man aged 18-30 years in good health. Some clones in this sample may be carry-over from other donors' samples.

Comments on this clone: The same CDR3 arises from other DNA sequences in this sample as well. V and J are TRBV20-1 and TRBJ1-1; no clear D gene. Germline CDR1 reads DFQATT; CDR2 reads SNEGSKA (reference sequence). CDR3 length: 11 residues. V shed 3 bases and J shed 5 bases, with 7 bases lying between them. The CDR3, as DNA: TGCAGTGCTAGTTCTGGGACTGAAGCTTTCTTT. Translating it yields CSASSGTEAFF.

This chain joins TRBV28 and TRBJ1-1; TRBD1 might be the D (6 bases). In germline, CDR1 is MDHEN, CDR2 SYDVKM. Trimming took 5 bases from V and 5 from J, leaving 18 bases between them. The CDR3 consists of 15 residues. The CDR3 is CASSGLGGGGTEAFF. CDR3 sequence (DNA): TGTGCCAGCAGTGGGTTGGGGGGCGGGGGAACTGAAGCTTTCTTT.

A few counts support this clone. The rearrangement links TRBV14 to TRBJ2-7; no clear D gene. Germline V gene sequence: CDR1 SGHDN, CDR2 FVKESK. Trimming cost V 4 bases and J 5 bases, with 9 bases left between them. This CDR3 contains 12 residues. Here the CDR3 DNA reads TGTGCCAGCAGCCCCCGAGGTGACGAGCAGTACTTC. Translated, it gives CASSPRGDEQYF.

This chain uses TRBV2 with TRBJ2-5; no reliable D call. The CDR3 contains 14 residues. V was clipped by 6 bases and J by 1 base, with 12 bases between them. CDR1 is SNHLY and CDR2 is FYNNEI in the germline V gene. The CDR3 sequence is CASSREMVQETQYF. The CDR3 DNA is TGTGCCAGCAGCCGAGAGATGGTCCAAGAGACCCAGTACTTC.

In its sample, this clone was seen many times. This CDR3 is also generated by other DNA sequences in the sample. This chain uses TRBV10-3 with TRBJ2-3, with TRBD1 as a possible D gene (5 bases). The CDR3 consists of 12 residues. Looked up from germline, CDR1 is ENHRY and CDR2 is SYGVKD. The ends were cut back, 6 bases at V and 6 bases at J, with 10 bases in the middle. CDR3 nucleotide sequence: TGTGCCATCAGGGGGTCAGGGGATACGCAGTATTTT. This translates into CAIRGSGDTQYF.